This TCR beta chain was sequenced during a study of T cells in tumors and immune-related adverse events. Per germline, CDR1 SGHNT and CDR2 YYREEE (reference sequence). The CDR3 consists of 15 residues. V lost 4 bases and J lost 8; bases outside the gene matches: 7. The data were produced by immunoSEQ multiplex PCR, yet TCRdb's version contains in-frame clones alone and is incomplete. The sample lists 10,000 or so clones, 85% to 95% occurring once. This TCR derives from a female donor with metastatic renal cell carcinoma. This sequence joins TRBV5-4 and TRBJ1-4, with 11 nucleotides matching TRBD1. The specimen was lymph node tissue, collected from a patient treated with anti-PD-1 therapy. The chain's CDR3 is CASSIGQGAQEKLFF. The CDR3 coding sequence is TGTGCCAGCAGCATAGGACAGGGGGCACAAGAAAAACTGTTTTTT.